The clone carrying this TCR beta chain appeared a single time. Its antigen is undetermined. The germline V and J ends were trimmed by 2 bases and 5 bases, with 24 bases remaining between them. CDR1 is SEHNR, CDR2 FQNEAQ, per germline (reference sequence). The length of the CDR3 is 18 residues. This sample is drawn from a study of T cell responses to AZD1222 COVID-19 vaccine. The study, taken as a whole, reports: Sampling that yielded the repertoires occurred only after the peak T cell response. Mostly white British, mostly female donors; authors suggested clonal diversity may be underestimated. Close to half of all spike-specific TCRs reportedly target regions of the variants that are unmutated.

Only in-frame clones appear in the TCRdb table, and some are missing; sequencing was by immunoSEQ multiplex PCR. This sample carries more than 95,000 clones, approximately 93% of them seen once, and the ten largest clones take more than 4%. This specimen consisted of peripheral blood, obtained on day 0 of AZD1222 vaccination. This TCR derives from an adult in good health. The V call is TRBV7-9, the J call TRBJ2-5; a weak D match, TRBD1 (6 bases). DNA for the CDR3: TGTGCCAGCAGCTTACCAGGGGTGCAGGGCTCTTGGTGGGAGACCCAGTACTTC. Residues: CASSLPGVQGSWWETQYF. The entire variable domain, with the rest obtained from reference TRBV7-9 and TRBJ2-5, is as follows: DTGVSQNPRHKITKRGQNVTFRCDPISEHNRLYWYRQTLGQGPEFLTYFQNEAQLEKSRLLSDRFSAERPKGSFSTLEIQRTEQGDSAMYLCASSLPGVQGSWWETQYFGPGTRLLVL.